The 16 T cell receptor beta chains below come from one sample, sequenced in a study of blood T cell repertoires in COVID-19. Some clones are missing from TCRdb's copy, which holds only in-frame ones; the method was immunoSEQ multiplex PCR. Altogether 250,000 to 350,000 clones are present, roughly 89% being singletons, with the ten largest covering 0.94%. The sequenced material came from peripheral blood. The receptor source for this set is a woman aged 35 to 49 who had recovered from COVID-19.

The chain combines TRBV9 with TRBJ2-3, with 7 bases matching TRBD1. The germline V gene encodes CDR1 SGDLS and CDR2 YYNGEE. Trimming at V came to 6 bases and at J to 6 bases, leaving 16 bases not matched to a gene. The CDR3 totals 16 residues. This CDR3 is CASTRAGTALIDTQYF. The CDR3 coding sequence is TGTGCCAGCACCCGAGCCGGGACAGCCCTCATCGATACGCAGTATTTT.

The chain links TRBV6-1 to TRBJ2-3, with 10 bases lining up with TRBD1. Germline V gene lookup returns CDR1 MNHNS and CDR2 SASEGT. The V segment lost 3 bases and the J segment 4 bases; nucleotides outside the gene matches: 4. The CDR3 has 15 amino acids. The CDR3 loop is CASSERTGGADTQYF. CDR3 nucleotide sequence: TGTGCCAGCAGTGAGCGGACAGGGGGGGCAGATACGCAGTATTTT.

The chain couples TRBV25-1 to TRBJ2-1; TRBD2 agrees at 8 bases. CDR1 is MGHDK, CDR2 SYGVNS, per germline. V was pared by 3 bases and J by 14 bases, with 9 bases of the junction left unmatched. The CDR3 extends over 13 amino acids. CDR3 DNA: TGTGCCAGCAGTGAGGGACCGGGACTAGGGGAGTTCTTC. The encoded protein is CASSEGPGLGEFF.

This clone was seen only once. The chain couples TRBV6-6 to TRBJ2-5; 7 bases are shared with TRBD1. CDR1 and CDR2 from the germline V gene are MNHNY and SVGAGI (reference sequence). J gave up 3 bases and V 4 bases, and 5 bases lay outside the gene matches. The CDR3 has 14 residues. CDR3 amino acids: CASSLGQGEETQYF. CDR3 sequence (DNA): TGTGCCAGCAGTTTAGGGCAGGGGGAAGAGACCCAGTACTTC.

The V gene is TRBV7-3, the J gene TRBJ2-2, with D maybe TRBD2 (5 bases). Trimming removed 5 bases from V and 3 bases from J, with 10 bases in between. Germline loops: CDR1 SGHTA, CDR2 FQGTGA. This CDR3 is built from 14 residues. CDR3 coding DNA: TGTGCCAGCAGCCGAGTGAGGGACACCGGGGAGCTGTTTTTT. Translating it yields CASSRVRDTGELFF.

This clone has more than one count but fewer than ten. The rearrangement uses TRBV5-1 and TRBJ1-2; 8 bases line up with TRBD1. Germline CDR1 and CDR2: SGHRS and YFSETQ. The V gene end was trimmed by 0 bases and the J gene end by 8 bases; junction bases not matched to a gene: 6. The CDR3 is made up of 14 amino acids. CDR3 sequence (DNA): TGCGCCAGCAGCTTGGCAGGGGGCGACCGGGGCTACACCTTC. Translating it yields CASSLAGGDRGYTF. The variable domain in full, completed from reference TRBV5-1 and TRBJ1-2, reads KAGVTQTPRYLIKTRGQQVTLSCSPISGHRSVSWYQQTPGQGLQFLFEYFSETQRNKGNFPGRFSGRQFSNSRSEMNVSTLELGDSALYLCASSLAGGDRGYTFGSGTRLTVV.

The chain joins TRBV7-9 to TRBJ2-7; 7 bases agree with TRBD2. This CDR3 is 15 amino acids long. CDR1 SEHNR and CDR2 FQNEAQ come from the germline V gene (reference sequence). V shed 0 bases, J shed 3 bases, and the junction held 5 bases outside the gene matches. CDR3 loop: CASSLASGGGYEQYF. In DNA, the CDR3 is TGTGCCAGCAGCTTAGCTTCTGGCGGGGGCTACGAGCAGTACTTC.

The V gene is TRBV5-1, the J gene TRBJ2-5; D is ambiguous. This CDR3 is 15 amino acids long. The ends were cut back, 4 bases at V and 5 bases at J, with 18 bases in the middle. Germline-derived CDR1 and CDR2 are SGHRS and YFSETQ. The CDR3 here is CASSPSVASGETQYF. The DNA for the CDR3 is TGCGCCAGCAGCCCCTCGGTAGCCTCCGGCGAGACCCAGTACTTC.

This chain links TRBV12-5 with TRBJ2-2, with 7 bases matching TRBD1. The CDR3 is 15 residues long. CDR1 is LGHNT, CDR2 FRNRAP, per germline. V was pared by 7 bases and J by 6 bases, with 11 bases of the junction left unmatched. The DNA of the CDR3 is TGTGCTAGTGCCCAACCAGGGGGTGAGGCCGGGGAGCTGTTTTTT. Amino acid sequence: CASAQPGGEAGELFF. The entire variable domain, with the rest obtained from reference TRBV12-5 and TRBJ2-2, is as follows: DARVTQTPRHKVTEMGQEVTMRCQPILGHNTVFWYRQTMMQGLELLAYFRNRAPLDDSGMPKDRFSAEMPDATLATLKIQPSEPRDSAVYFCASAQPGGEAGELFFGEGSRLTVL.

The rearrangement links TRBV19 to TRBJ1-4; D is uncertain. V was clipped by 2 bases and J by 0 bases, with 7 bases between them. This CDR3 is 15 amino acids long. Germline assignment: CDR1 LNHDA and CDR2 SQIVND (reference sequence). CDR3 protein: CASSITGTTNEKLFF. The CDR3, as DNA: TGTGCCAGTAGTATAACCGGGACAACTAATGAAAAACTGTTTTTT.

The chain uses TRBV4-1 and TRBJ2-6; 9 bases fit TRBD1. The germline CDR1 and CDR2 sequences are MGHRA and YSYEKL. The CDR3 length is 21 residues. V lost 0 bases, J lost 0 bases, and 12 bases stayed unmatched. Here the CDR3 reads CASSQEGTGSLRFSGANVLTF. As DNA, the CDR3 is TGCGCCAGCAGCCAAGAGGGGACAGGGAGTCTACGTTTCTCTGGGGCCAACGTCCTGACTTTC.

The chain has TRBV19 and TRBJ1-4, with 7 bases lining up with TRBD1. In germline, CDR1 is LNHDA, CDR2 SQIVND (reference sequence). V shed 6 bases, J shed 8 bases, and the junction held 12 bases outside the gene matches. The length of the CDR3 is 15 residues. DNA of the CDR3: TGTGCCAGTAGCCCGGGCGACAGGGAGCGGGAAAAACTGTTTTTT. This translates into CASSPGDREREKLFF.

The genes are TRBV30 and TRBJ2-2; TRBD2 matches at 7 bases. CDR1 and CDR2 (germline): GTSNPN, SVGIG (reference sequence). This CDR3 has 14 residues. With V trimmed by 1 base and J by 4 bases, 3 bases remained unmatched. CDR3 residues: CAWSGLAATGELFF. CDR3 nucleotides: TGTGCCTGGAGTGGACTAGCAGCCACCGGGGAGCTGTTTTTT.

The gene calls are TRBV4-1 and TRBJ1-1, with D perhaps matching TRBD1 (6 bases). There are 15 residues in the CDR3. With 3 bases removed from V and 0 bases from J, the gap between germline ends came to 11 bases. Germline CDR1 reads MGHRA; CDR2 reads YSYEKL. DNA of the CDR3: TGCGCCAGCAGCCAGGGGGACACCATGAACACTGAAGCTTTCTTT. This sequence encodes CASSQGDTMNTEAFF.

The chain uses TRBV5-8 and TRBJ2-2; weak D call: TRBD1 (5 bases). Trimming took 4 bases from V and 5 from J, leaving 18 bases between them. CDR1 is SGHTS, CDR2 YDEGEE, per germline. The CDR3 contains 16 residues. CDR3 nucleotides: TGTGCCAGCAGCCCTGGTCTGGTCAAGGGGACCGGGGAGCTGTTTTTT. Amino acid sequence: CASSPGLVKGTGELFF.

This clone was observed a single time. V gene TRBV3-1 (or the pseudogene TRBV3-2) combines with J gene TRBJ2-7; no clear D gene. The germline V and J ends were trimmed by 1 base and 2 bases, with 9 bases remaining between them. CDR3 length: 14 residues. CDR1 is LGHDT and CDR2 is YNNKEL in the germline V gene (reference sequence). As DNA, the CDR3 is TGTGCCAGCAGCCAAGTAGAGTCCGCCTACGAGCAGTACTTC. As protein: CASSQVESAYEQYF.